Here is one T cell receptor (beta chain) with its context. There are 16 residues in the CDR3. Between the trimmed V and J ends, which lost 5 bases and 5 bases, there was a span of 20 bases. CDR1 and CDR2 (germline): SGHNT, YYREEE (reference sequence). This sample is part of a study of OX40 agonist ivuxolimab in advanced cancers. Study details: Ivuxolimab, an antibody acting as an agonist of OX40 (CD134), was used to treat patients. Three partial responders included one hepatocellular carcinoma patient and two cutaneous melanoma patients.

Sequencing was performed with immunoSEQ multiplex PCR; in TCRdb, only in-frame clones are kept and a portion is missing. Of tens of thousands of clones listed, 65% to 85% are singletons. This sequence was found in an adult with an advanced solid tumor such as melanoma, head and neck, liver or kidney cancer. The sample in question was CD4+ or CD8+ T cells sorted from blood, obtained in a trial of the OX40 agonist ivuxolimab. The J gene is TRBJ2-1, the V gene TRBV5-4; TRBD2 is a possible D gene (7 bases). Here the CDR3 reads CASSSSGGGLNNEQFF. The CDR3 nucleotides read TGTGCCAGCAGTTCGAGTGGGGGGGGCCTGAACAATGAGCAGTTCTTC.